This TCR beta chain was sequenced for a study of cytomegalovirus exposure and HLA in healthy donors. Study-level points and caveats: Cytomegalovirus status was reportedly diagnosed by the classifier with high sensitivity and specificity. While the bulk of TCR sequences proved rare, some public TCRs turned up in many donors.

Germline assignment: CDR1 MGHRA and CDR2 YSYEKL. V lost 1 base and J lost 8, with 14 bases in between. There are 15 residues in the CDR3. Concerning this clone itself: Antigen: not known.

Sequenced by immunoSEQ multiplex PCR; TCRdb stores in-frame clones only, minus some. This sample has 100,000 or so clones, with roughly nine tenths found just once. Sequences were obtained from PBMCs. This rearrangement joins TRBV4-1 to TRBJ1-4; D is ambiguous. The origin of this receptor is a young woman in good health and CMV-seropositive. In nucleotides, the CDR3 is TGCGCCAGCAGCCAAGCCCGTCCAGGTGGGGAAAAACTGTTTTTT. It translates to CASSQARPGGEKLFF.